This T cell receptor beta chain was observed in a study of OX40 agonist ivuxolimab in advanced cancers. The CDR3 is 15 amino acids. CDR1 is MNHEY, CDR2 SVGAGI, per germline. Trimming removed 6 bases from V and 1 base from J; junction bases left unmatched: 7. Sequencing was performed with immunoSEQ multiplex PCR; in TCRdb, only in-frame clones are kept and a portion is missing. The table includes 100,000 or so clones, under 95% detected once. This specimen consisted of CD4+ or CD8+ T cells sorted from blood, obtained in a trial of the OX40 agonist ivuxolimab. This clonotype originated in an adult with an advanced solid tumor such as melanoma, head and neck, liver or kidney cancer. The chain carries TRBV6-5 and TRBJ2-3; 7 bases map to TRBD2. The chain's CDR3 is CASSRGLVGTDTQYF. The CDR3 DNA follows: TGTGCCAGCAGCCGCGGACTAGTGGGCACAGATACGCAGTATTTT.